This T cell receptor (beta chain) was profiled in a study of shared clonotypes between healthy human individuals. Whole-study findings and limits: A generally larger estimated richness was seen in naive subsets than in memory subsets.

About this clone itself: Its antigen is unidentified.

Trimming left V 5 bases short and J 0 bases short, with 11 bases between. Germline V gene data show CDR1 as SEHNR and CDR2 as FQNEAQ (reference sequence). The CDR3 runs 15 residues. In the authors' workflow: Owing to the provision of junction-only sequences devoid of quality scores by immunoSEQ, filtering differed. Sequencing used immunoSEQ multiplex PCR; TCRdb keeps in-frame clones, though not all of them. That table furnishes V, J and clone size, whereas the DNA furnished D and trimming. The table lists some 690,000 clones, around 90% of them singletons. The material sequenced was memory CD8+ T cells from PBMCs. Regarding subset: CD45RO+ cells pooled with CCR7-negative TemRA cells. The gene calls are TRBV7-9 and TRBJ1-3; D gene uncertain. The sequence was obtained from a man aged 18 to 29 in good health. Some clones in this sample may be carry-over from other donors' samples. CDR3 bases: TGTGCCAGCAGCACACAACTGAGCTCTGGAAACACCATATATTTT. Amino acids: CASSTQLSSGNTIYF.